This T cell receptor (beta chain) stems from a study of cytomegalovirus exposure and HLA in healthy donors. Study observations and caveats: A later analysis found most CMV-associated TCR beta chains apparently HLA-restricted. Listed as cytomegalovirus-associated were 150 or so TCR beta chains.

Germline-derived CDR1 and CDR2 are MGHRA and YSYEKL. The CDR3 is 12 amino acids. V shed 0 bases and J shed 6 bases, with 6 bases lying between them. This clone has just a few counts. Its antigen is undetermined. Primers included in the PCR were 60 Vbeta and 13 Jbeta primers. TCRdb's table, derived via immunoSEQ multiplex PCR, lists solely in-frame clones and lacks some. This sample yields some 100,000 clones, of which 75% are seen a single time; about 4.9% belongs to the top ten. The rearrangement uses TRBV4-1 and TRBJ2-7; possible D gene TRBD1, 6 bases. The sequence was obtained from a woman under 30 in good health and CMV-seropositive. Sequenced sample: PBMCs. The CDR3 reads CASSQEQGEQYF. In nucleotides, the CDR3 is TGCGCCAGCAGCCAAGAACAGGGCGAGCAGTACTTC.